This entry lists 22 T cell receptor beta chains sequenced from one sample in a study of T cells in Graves' hyperthyroidism and ophthalmopathy. Amplified TCR beta CDR3 regions came from RNA transcripts. With the HTBI primer set, the TCR CDR3 went through a first round of RT-PCR. MiXCR was run by TCRdb on the multiplex PCR reads, yielding one entry per CDR3 protein. The sample consists of roughly 840,000 distinct CDR3 sequences, 38% of them appearing once. Sequences were obtained from blood. The receptors were gathered from a man aged 18 to 35 with Graves' hyperthyroidism.

The rearrangement uses TRBV7-3 and TRBJ2-5, with TRBD2 matching 12 bases. V trimming: 5 bases; J trimming: 6 bases; junction bases outside the gene matches: 7. CDR3 size: 15 residues. Germline V gene sequence: CDR1 SGHTA, CDR2 FQGTGA. CDR3 nucleotides: TGTGCCAGCAGCGCTAGCGGGAGGGATCATAAGACCCAGTACTTC. It codes for CASSASGRDHKTQYF.

The gene calls are TRBV7-2 and TRBJ2-5; D is possibly TRBD2 (6 bases). The CDR3 runs to 16 residues. CDR1 SGHTA and CDR2 FQGNSA come from the germline V gene. With 5 bases removed from V and 5 bases from J, the gap between germline ends came to 21 bases. The chain's CDR3 is CASSLPGRLVGETQYF. DNA of the CDR3: TGTGCCAGCAGCCTCCCCGGGAGACTCGTCGGGGAGACCCAGTACTTC. The full variable domain, its missing parts supplied by reference TRBV7-2 and TRBJ2-5, is GAGVSQSPSNKVTEKGKDVELRCDPISGHTALYWYRQSLGQGLEFLIYFQGNSAPDKSGLPSDRFSAERTGGSVSTLTIQRTQQEDSAVYLCASSLPGRLVGETQYFGPGTRLLVL.

The chain carries TRBV5-1 and TRBJ1-1; unclear D gene. Germline V gives CDR1 SGHRS, CDR2 YFSETQ. This CDR3 is built from 14 residues. The V and J ends lost 0 bases and 7 bases respectively, with 13 bases between them. The CDR3 sequence: CASSLAAGQLEAFF. The CDR3 nucleotides read TGCGCCAGCAGCTTGGCGGCAGGCCAACTTGAAGCTTTCTTT. The whole variable domain, remainder taken from reference TRBV5-1 and TRBJ1-1, is KAGVTQTPRYLIKTRGQQVTLSCSPISGHRSVSWYQQTPGQGLQFLFEYFSETQRNKGNFPGRFSGRQFSNSRSEMNVSTLELGDSALYLCASSLAAGQLEAFFGQGTRLTVV.

The chain employs TRBV2 and TRBJ1-1; 7 bases are shared with TRBD1. The CDR3 is 15 amino acids. Germline trimming cut 6 bases from V and 3 bases from J; bases unmatched to any gene: 10. Germline V CDR1 and CDR2: SNHLY, FYNNEI. The CDR3 coding sequence is TGTGCCAGCAGCCGAGCCGGACAGGCGGACACTGAAGCTTTCTTT. The encoded protein is CASSRAGQADTEAFF.

In this sample, this clonotype turned up once. The genes are TRBV5-4 and TRBJ2-5, with a possible D match to TRBD2 (7 bases). Trimming pared 1 base from V and 6 bases from J, leaving 16 bases between. This CDR3 is 15 amino acids long. Per the germline V gene, CDR1 is SGHNT and CDR2 is YYREEE (reference sequence). In DNA, the CDR3 is TGTGCCAGCAGCTTGTGGGGGGGGGGCTTGAAGACCCAGTACTTC. As protein: CASSLWGGGLKTQYF.

V is TRBV7-3 and J is TRBJ1-4; 7 bases map to TRBD1. Unmatched junction bases numbered 7, after V lost 5 bases and J lost 4 bases. The CDR3 is made up of 15 amino acids. The germline V gene encodes CDR1 SGHTA and CDR2 FQGTGA. Here the CDR3 reads CASSLSQGCNEKLFF. CDR3 DNA: TGTGCCAGCAGCCTGTCACAGGGGTGTAATGAAAAACTGTTTTTT.

This clonotype has only a few counts. The chain recombines TRBV7-9 with TRBJ2-2; 7 bases map to TRBD1. The trim removed 5 bases at V and 5 bases at J, leaving 8 bases unmatched. This CDR3 spans 15 amino acids. CDR1 and CDR2 from the germline V gene are SEHNR and FQNEAQ (reference sequence). Written as DNA, the CDR3 is TGTGCCAGCAGCCTGGGGACAGTTTGGACCGGGGAGCTGTTTTTT. Protein sequence: CASSLGTVWTGELFF.

The J gene is TRBJ1-1, the V gene TRBV2, with D unclear. The germline gives CDR1 SNHLY, CDR2 FYNNEI. Trimming shortened V by 6 bases and J by 7 bases, and 12 bases separated the two germline ends. The CDR3 contains 12 residues. CDR3 region: CASRSVGYEAFF. The CDR3 nucleotides are TGTGCCAGCAGATCGGTCGGGTATGAAGCTTTCTTT.

The genes are TRBV9 and TRBJ1-5; 9 positions agree with TRBD1. The CDR3 runs to 14 residues. V gave up 0 bases and J gave up 10 bases; unmatched junction bases: 5. In germline, CDR1 is SGDLS, CDR2 YYNGEE. The CDR3 sequence is CASSVEGQGRPQHF. CDR3 DNA: TGTGCCAGCAGCGTAGAGGGACAGGGACGTCCCCAGCATTTT.

This clonotype was seen a few times. The chain combines TRBV20-1 with TRBJ1-1; the D is unclear. CDR3 length equals 11 residues. V gave up 5 bases and J gave up 11 bases, with 15 bases separating them. Germline V CDR1 and CDR2: DFQATT, SNEGSKA (reference sequence). In DNA, the CDR3 is TGCAGTGCTTATAAGGACGGATCGGCTTTCTTT. It codes for CSAYKDGSAFF.

This clonotype has a handful of counts. The junction does not match germline at one end; this may be a read error. CDR3 nucleotides: TGTGCCAGCAGCCTTGGGACAGCCCAGTCCTCCGAGCAGTACTTC. Translating it yields CASSLGTAQSSEQYF. This chain links TRBV12-3 or TRBV12-4 with TRBJ2-7, with 7 nucleotides matching TRBD1. CDR3 length: 15 residues.

The chain is built from TRBV4-3 and TRBJ1-1; the D is unclear. Germline V gene lookup returns CDR1 LGHNA and CDR2 YSLEER. The V end was cut by 4 bases, the J end by 6 bases, with 15 bases between. This CDR3 has 14 amino acids. This CDR3 reads CASSRGPEDPEAFF. As DNA, the CDR3 is TGCGCCAGCAGCCGAGGGCCGGAGGACCCTGAAGCTTTCTTT.

This clonotype was counted at least ten times. This chain connects TRBV29-1 to TRBJ2-7, with TRBD2 matching 7 bases. The CDR3 covers 13 residues. The germline CDR1 and CDR2 sequences are SQVTM and ANQGSEA. After removal of 2 bases from V and 5 bases from J, the junction contained 6 bases not matched to a gene. This chain's CDR3 is CSVESGAKNEQYF. Written as DNA, the CDR3 is TGCAGCGTTGAAAGCGGGGCTAAGAACGAGCAGTACTTC.

This clonotype was found many times. This chain links TRBV6-5 with TRBJ1-6; no reliable D call. Trimming took 0 bases from V and 6 from J, leaving 6 bases between them. CDR1 and CDR2 from the germline V gene are MNHEY and SVGAGI. The length of the CDR3 is 14 residues. DNA of the CDR3: TGTGCCAGCAGTTACTCCCGGGTTAATTCACCCCTCCACTTT. It codes for CASSYSRVNSPLHF.

J is TRBJ1-1 and V is TRBV12-3 or TRBV12-4; D is undetermined. Trimming removed 6 bases from V and 5 bases from J, with 19 bases in between. CDR3 length: 15 residues. The CDR3 protein is CASSPPRTIRTEAFF. In DNA, the CDR3 is TGTGCCAGCAGCCCGCCGCGAACAATTCGGACTGAAGCTTTCTTT.

This clonotype was observed a handful of times. The rearrangement joins TRBV7-2 to TRBJ1-3; tentative D call: TRBD1 (6 bases). CDR1 and CDR2 from the germline V gene are SGHTA and FQGNSA. This CDR3 region has 16 residues. The V end was cut by 5 bases, the J end by 0 bases, with 14 bases between. The CDR3 loop reads CASSRRDMSSGNTIYF. The CDR3 coding sequence is TGTGCCAGCAGCCGACGGGACATGAGCTCTGGAAACACCATATATTTT. The whole variable domain, remainder taken from reference TRBV7-2 and TRBJ1-3, is GAGVSQSPSNKVTEKGKDVELRCDPISGHTALYWYRQSLGQGLEFLIYFQGNSAPDKSGLPSDRFSAERTGGSVSTLTIQRTQQEDSAVYLCASSRRDMSSGNTIYFGEGSWLTVV.

The chain links TRBV7-9 to TRBJ2-7, with TRBD2 matching over 11 bases. Per germline, CDR1 SEHNR and CDR2 FQNEAQ (reference sequence). The CDR3 totals 18 residues. Trimming at V came to 0 bases and at J to 5 bases, leaving 12 bases not matched to a gene. CDR3 protein: CASSLAHLSGRAPHEQYF. The CDR3 region has the DNA TGTGCCAGCAGCTTAGCGCATCTTAGCGGGAGGGCCCCCCACGAGCAGTACTTC. The full variable domain, in which reference TRBV7-9 and TRBJ2-7 provide the parts outside the CDR3, is DTGVSQNPRHKITKRGQNVTFRCDPISEHNRLYWYRQTLGQGPEFLTYFQNEAQLEKSRLLSDRFSAERPKGSFSTLEIQRTEQGDSAMYLCASSLAHLSGRAPHEQYFGPGTRLTVT.

The chain joins TRBV14 to TRBJ1-5; no clear D. V was trimmed by 2 bases and J by 4 bases, leaving 6 bases between them. Germline V CDR1 and CDR2: SGHDN, FVKESK. This CDR3 is built from 13 residues. CDR3 DNA: TGTGCCAGCAGCCAATCCCCGAATCAGCCCCAGCATTTT. Its translation is CASSQSPNQPQHF.

The rearrangement links TRBV7-3 to TRBJ2-7; D might be TRBD1 (5 bases). V gave up 6 bases and J gave up 4 bases, with 13 bases separating them. Germline CDR1 and CDR2: SGHTA and FQGTGA. The CDR3 consists of 13 residues. The CDR3 bases are TGTGCCAGCAGTTTCGACAGCCGTTACGAGCAGTACTTC. This translates into CASSFDSRYEQYF.

This clonotype showed up just a few times. The chain joins TRBV6-5 to TRBJ1-5; TRBD1 might be the D (6 bases). CDR1 and CDR2 from the germline V gene are MNHEY and SVGAGI. V shed 5 bases and J shed 2 bases, with 10 bases lying between them. The CDR3 is made up of 14 amino acids. The CDR3 region is CASSGNRGNQPQHF. As DNA, the CDR3 is TGTGCCAGCAGTGGAAACAGGGGCAATCAGCCCCAGCATTTT.

The chain carries TRBV27 and TRBJ1-5; perhaps TRBD1 as D (6 bases). Germline CDR1 reads MNHEY; CDR2 reads SMNVEV (reference sequence). The germline V and J ends were trimmed by 0 bases and 4 bases, with 10 bases remaining between them. This CDR3 has 15 residues. The CDR3 here is CASSLSSQGNQPQHF. The CDR3 region has the DNA TGTGCCAGCAGTTTATCGAGTCAGGGGAATCAGCCCCAGCATTTT.

This clonotype was observed many times. The junction departs from germline at one end; a sequencing error may be responsible. The chain couples TRBV10-2 to TRBJ1-6; D not certain. In germline, CDR1 is WSHSY, CDR2 SAAADI. CDR3 length: 16 residues. The chain's CDR3 is CASTPLGSSYNSPFHF. In nucleotides, the CDR3 is TGCGCCAGCACTCCGTTAGGGAGCTCCTATAATTCACCCTTCCACTTT.